Below, 5 T cell receptor beta chains from the same sample are listed, as sequenced in a study of blood T cells in healthy people across ages. It was with a sample-barcoded 5' primer and a J-beta primer mix that a second PCR of roughly 6 to 12 cycles was run. Each CDR3 protein gets one entry after TCRdb re-called the 5' RACE reads with MiXCR. The table lists fewer than 700,000 distinct CDR3 sequences, around half of them singletons, with approximately 25% in the top ten. The sample comprised blood. Receptors were obtained from a man older than 75 in good health.

This clonotype came up many times. The gene calls are TRBV6-6 and TRBJ1-2; D possibly corresponds to TRBD1 (5 bases). Germline CDR1 MNHNY, CDR2 SVGAGI (reference sequence). The CDR3 extends over 13 amino acids. V lost 0 bases, J lost 8 bases, and 10 bases lay in between. The CDR3 is CASSYSRGVGYTF. As DNA, the CDR3 is TGTGCCAGCAGTTACTCGAGAGGGGTCGGCTACACCTTC.

This clonotype was detected only a few times. The V and J genes are TRBV9 and TRBJ2-7, with D unresolved. The CDR3 is made up of 14 amino acids. Germline-derived CDR1 and CDR2 are SGDLS and YYNGEE. Between the trimmed V and J ends, which lost 1 base and 3 bases, there was a span of 11 bases. The CDR3 coding sequence is TGTGCCAGCAGCGTAAGGCTAGACGACTACGAGCAGTACTTC. Amino acid sequence: CASSVRLDDYEQYF.

As to this clonotype: Mismatch with germline at one junction end may stem from a read error. The chain carries TRBV6-5 and TRBJ2-1; D might be TRBD1 (7 bases). CDR1 is MNHEY and CDR2 is SVGAGI in the germline V gene. The CDR3 is 17 residues long. CDR3 nucleotides: TGTGCCAGCGGAAAGGGGGGACAGAAGGTCATGGGCAACGAGCATTTCTTC. This sequence encodes CASGKGGQKVMGNEHFF.

The chain couples TRBV10-3 to TRBJ2-3; D gene ambiguous. V was shortened by 3 bases and J by 1 base, with 5 bases between the two germline ends. The germline V gene encodes CDR1 ENHRY and CDR2 SYGVKD. The CDR3 runs 13 residues. Here the CDR3 reads CAISDYRTDTQYF. CDR3 DNA sequence: TGTGCCATCAGTGACTATCGCACAGATACGCAGTATTTT.

V and J are TRBV7-2 and TRBJ2-1, with 11 nucleotides matching TRBD2. The ends lost 5 bases at V and 7 bases at J; junction bases unmatched: 10. Germline V CDR1 and CDR2: SGHTA, FQGNSA. The CDR3 covers 16 residues. CDR3 in amino acids: CASSILAGGPLNEQFF. The CDR3 region has the DNA TGTGCCAGCAGCATATTAGCGGGGGGGCCATTGAATGAGCAGTTCTTC.